This T cell receptor (beta chain) was sequenced during a study of blood T cell repertoires in COVID-19. Sequenced by immunoSEQ multiplex PCR; TCRdb stores in-frame clones only, minus some. The repertoire holds around 140,000 clones, with around nine tenths as singletons. This CDR3 comprises 15 residues. V lost 3 bases, J lost 3 bases, and 12 bases lay in between. Germline lookup yields CDR1 MNHNY and CDR2 SVGAGI (reference sequence). The source material was peripheral blood. The V gene is TRBV6-6, the J gene TRBJ1-5, with D perhaps TRBD1 (6 bases). The origin of this receptor is a human donor in a cohort sampled during active COVID-19. CDR3 in amino acids: CASSYTGTLNQPQHF. CDR3 bases: TGTGCCAGCAGTTATACCGGGACACTCAATCAGCCCCAGCATTTT.